Listed here are 9 T cell receptor beta chains from one sample, sequenced in a study of T cell responses to AZD1222 COVID-19 vaccine. Profiling relied on immunoSEQ multiplex PCR, and the TCRdb table lists in-frame clones only, not all of them. The table lists roughly 100,000 clones, 85% to 90% of them singletons. The source material was peripheral blood, sampled on day 0 of AZD1222 vaccination. These receptor sequences come from an adult in good health.

The genes are TRBV29-1 and TRBJ1-5; TRBD1 aligns across 10 bases. V was clipped by 7 bases and J by 5 bases; unmatched bases: 5. The CDR3 totals 13 residues. The germline V gene has CDR1 SQVTM and CDR2 ANQGSEA. In DNA form, the CDR3 reads TGCAGCGCTGCCGGGACAGGGGATCAGCCCCAGCATTTT. The encoded protein is CSAAGTGDQPQHF.

The gene calls are TRBV12-3 or TRBV12-4 and TRBJ2-7; 10 bases agree with TRBD1. The V gene end was trimmed by 11 bases and the J gene end by 5 bases; junction bases not matched to a gene: 9. The CDR3 is 13 amino acids. The CDR3 DNA reads as TGTGCCTGCACCGGGACAGGGGTAAACGAGCAGTACTTC. This gives the protein CACTGTGVNEQYF.

V gene TRBV3-1 (or the pseudogene TRBV3-2) combines with J gene TRBJ1-2; D may be TRBD1 (5 bases). CDR1 LGHDT and CDR2 YNNKEL come from the germline V gene (reference sequence). The CDR3 has 14 amino acids. The ends were cut back, 0 bases at V and 8 bases at J, with 13 bases in the middle. CDR3 amino acids: CASSQERTSGGYTF. For the CDR3, the DNA is TGTGCCAGCAGCCAAGAGAGAACATCAGGGGGCTACACCTTC.

The J gene is TRBJ1-5, the V gene TRBV6-5; D is ambiguous. Deletions cut 4 bases from V and 9 bases from J, with 7 bases between. The germline V gene has CDR1 MNHEY and CDR2 SVGAGI. The CDR3 has 11 residues. CDR3 loop: CASSSDPPQHF. Here the CDR3 DNA reads TGTGCCAGCAGTTCTGACCCGCCCCAGCATTTT.

The rearrangement links TRBV5-8 to TRBJ1-3; D might be TRBD1 (5 bases). Trimming stripped 4 bases from V and 3 bases from J, with 8 bases between. This CDR3 is built from 13 residues. Germline lookup yields CDR1 SGHTS and CDR2 YDEGEE. CDR3 nucleotides: TGTGCCAGCAGCAGGGACGTTGGAAACACCATATATTTT. It yields the protein CASSRDVGNTIYF.

The rearrangement uses TRBV11-2 and TRBJ2-3; 7 bases agree with TRBD2. Trimming took 6 bases from V and 3 from J; bases not matched to a gene: 9. This CDR3 contains 15 residues. Germline CDR1 and CDR2: SGHAT and FQNNGV. DNA of the CDR3: TGTGCCAGCAGGCGTCCAGGGACTAAGACAGATACGCAGTATTTT. Protein product: CASRRPGTKTDTQYF.

This chain joins TRBV7-8 and TRBJ2-7; no clear D gene. Trimming pared 3 bases from V and 0 bases from J, leaving 12 bases between. This CDR3 has 15 residues. Per the germline V gene, CDR1 is SGHVS and CDR2 is FQNEAQ. The CDR3 DNA reads TGTGCCAGCAGCTTTAGCTGGAACCTCTCCTACGAGCAGTACTTC. Translation: CASSFSWNLSYEQYF.

This clone was recorded once. V is TRBV7-9 and J is TRBJ1-5; D unresolved. The CDR3 length is 12 residues. V dropped 6 bases and J dropped 3 bases, with 6 bases sitting between them. From germline, CDR1 is SEHNR and CDR2 FQNEAQ (reference sequence). CDR3 region: CASRRDNQPQHF. In DNA form, the CDR3 reads TGTGCCAGCAGAAGGGACAATCAGCCCCAGCATTTT.

The rearrangement uses TRBV5-1 and TRBJ2-1, with TRBD2 identical over 10 bases. The CDR3 runs to 16 residues. With V trimmed by 0 bases and J by 6 bases, 6 bases remained unmatched. Germline loops: CDR1 SGHRS, CDR2 YFSETQ. DNA of the CDR3: TGCGCCAGCAGCTTGGGAGGAAGCGGGGGGGGCAATGAGCAGTTCTTC. Translation gives CASSLGGSGGGNEQFF.